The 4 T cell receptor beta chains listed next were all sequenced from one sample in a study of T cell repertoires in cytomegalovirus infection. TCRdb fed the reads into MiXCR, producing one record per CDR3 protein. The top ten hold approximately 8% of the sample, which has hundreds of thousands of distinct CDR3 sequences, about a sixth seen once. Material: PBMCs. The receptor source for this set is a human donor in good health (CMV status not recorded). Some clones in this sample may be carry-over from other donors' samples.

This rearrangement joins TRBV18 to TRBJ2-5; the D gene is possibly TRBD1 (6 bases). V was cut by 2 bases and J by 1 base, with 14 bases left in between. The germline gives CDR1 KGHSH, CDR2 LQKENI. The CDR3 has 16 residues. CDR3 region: CASSPTGQRIQETQYF. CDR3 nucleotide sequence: TGTGCCAGCTCACCAACGGGACAACGAATCCAAGAGACCCAGTACTTC.

CDR3 region: CASSLLGWDTQYF. DNA for the CDR3: TGTGCCAGCAGTTTATTAGGTTGGGATACGCAGTATTTT. The chain couples TRBV7-2 to TRBJ2-3; D is unresolved. The length of the CDR3 is 13 residues. Germline V gives CDR1 SGHTA, CDR2 FQGNSA. Deletions cut 6 bases from V and 6 bases from J, with 13 bases between.

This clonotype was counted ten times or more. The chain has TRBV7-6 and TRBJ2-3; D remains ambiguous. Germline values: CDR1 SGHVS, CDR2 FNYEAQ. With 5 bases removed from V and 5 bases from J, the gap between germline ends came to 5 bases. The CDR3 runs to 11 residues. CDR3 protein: CASSAKDTQYF. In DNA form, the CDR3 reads TGTGCCAGCAGCGCTAAAGATACGCAGTATTTT.

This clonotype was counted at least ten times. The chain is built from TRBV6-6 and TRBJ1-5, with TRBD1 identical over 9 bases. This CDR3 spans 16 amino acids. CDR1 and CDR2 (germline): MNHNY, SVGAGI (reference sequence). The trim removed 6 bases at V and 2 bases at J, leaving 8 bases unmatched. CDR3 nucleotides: TGTGCCAGCAGGATCACAGGGGGCTATGGCAATCAGCCCCAGCATTTT. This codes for CASRITGGYGNQPQHF.